The next 18 T cell receptor beta chains were all read from a single sample in a study of metastatic and nonmetastatic thyroid tumors. Using MiXCR, TCRdb reanalyzed the PCR reads. Among 25,000 to 35,000 clones listed, 25% to 35% were seen once. The entire patient cohort was treatment-naive prior to thyroid surgery. The specimen was blood. The receptors shown here come from a female donor with papillary thyroid cancer or a benign thyroid nodule (not recorded which). Some clones in this sample may be carry-over from other donors' samples.

There are many counts of this clone. V usage is TRBV20-1 and J usage is TRBJ2-4; 9 nucleotides align to TRBD1. The germline V gene encodes CDR1 DFQATT and CDR2 SNEGSKA (reference sequence). This CDR3 is 11 amino acids long. Trimming cost V 5 bases and J 15 bases; bases outside gene matches: 8. The CDR3 DNA sequence: TGCAGTGCTTTCCAACAGGGGGCTCGGTACTTC. This translates into CSAFQQGARYF.

The CDR3 is CASSEPGLNEQYF. CDR3 nucleotide sequence: TGTGCCAGCAGTGAGCCGGGGCTCAACGAGCAGTACTTC. V usage is TRBV2 and J usage is TRBJ2-7; D might be TRBD1 or TRBD2, each matching 5 bases. The CDR3 runs to 13 residues. Germline loops: CDR1 SNHLY, CDR2 FYNNEI. Trimming shortened V by 3 bases and J by 5 bases, and 11 bases separated the two germline ends.

V usage is TRBV7-9 and J usage is TRBJ1-2; D is unclear. V lost 3 bases, J lost 7 bases, and 18 bases lay in between. This CDR3 has 15 amino acids. Germline values: CDR1 SEHNR, CDR2 FQNEAQ (reference sequence). This chain's CDR3 is CASSFENLREGGYTF. CDR3 coding DNA: TGTGCCAGCAGCTTCGAAAATCTCCGGGAAGGTGGCTACACCTTC.

The V gene is TRBV20-1, the J gene TRBJ1-5; perhaps TRBD1 as D (5 bases). Trimming pared 6 bases from V and 6 bases from J, leaving 18 bases between. The germline CDR1 and CDR2 sequences are DFQATT and SNEGSKA (reference sequence). The CDR3 runs to 14 residues. In DNA form, the CDR3 reads TGCAGTGCGCTCCAGGGAGAGGGCCGTCAGCCCCAGCATTTT. Its translation is CSALQGEGRQPQHF.

This clone was recorded a few times. The CDR3 DNA is TGCAGCGTTGGGACAGGGGTTTATGGCTACACCTTC. Protein: CSVGTGVYGYTF. The chain carries TRBV29-1 and TRBJ1-2; 9 bases match TRBD1. Trimming at V came to 4 bases and at J to 5 bases, leaving 2 bases not matched to a gene. Per germline, CDR1 SQVTM and CDR2 ANQGSEA. This CDR3 region has 12 residues.

The chain has TRBV18 and TRBJ2-1; D tentatively fits TRBD1 or TRBD2 (5 bases each). V dropped 3 bases and J dropped 6 bases, with 15 bases sitting between them. Germline values: CDR1 KGHSH, CDR2 LQKENI. This CDR3 contains 15 residues. The CDR3 DNA sequence: TGTGCCAGCTCACCTCTTTACTTTGGGGGCAATGAGCAGTTCTTC. This gives the protein CASSPLYFGGNEQFF.

The sample holds a few counts of this clone. The V and J genes are TRBV11-2 and TRBJ2-7; the D gene is possibly TRBD2 (5 bases). CDR3 length: 12 amino acids. V shed 5 bases and J shed 2 bases, with 7 bases lying between them. Per the germline V gene, CDR1 is SGHAT and CDR2 is FQNNGV. CDR3 protein: CASSPGTYEQYF. Written as DNA, the CDR3 is TGTGCCAGCAGCCCGGGGACCTACGAGCAGTACTTC.

This clone was counted at least ten times. The chain uses TRBV20-1 and TRBJ1-2, with D perhaps TRBD1 (6 bases). The germline gives CDR1 DFQATT, CDR2 SNEGSKA (reference sequence). This CDR3 region has 14 residues. The germline V and J ends were trimmed by 2 bases and 5 bases, with 15 bases remaining between them. CDR3 sequence: CSARFAGDAYGYTF. CDR3 sequence (DNA): TGCAGTGCTAGATTCGCAGGGGACGCATATGGCTACACCTTC.

The chain is built from TRBV7-8 and TRBJ2-5; D unclear. The V end lost 5 bases, the J end lost 1 base, and 11 bases lay between the germline ends. Germline CDR1 SGHVS, CDR2 FQNEAQ. CDR3 length equals 14 residues. The CDR3 sequence: CASSPTPSQETQYF. DNA for the CDR3: TGTGCCAGCAGCCCGACACCGAGCCAAGAGACCCAGTACTTC.

This clone came up many times. V is TRBV18 and J is TRBJ2-7; 8 bases match TRBD2. This CDR3 comprises 16 residues. V gave up 0 bases and J gave up 3 bases; unmatched junction bases: 7. CDR1 and CDR2 from the germline V gene are KGHSH and LQKENI. CDR3 sequence (DNA): TGTGCCAGCTCACCACCAGGGACTAGTTCCCTCTACGAGCAGTACTTC. Translated: CASSPPGTSSLYEQYF.

The CDR3 DNA reads as TGTGCCAGCAGTTCCTTCCCCGGCGGGGGGCGAGGCTACACCTTC. It specifies CASSSFPGGGRGYTF. This chain links TRBV28 with TRBJ1-2; a possible D gene is TRBD1 (6 bases). V gave up 4 bases and J gave up 8 bases, with 20 bases separating them. The CDR3 totals 15 residues. In germline, CDR1 is MDHEN, CDR2 SYDVKM.

This chain joins TRBV7-2 and TRBJ2-3; D ambiguous. Trimming removed 5 bases at V and 4 bases at J, with 13 bases between. CDR3 size: 14 residues. The germline V gene encodes CDR1 SGHTA and CDR2 FQGNSA. CDR3 in DNA: TGTGCCAGCAGCCCCCCAAGTGTATCAGATACGCAGTATTTT. This sequence encodes CASSPPSVSDTQYF.

This clone was recorded many times. This rearrangement joins TRBV2 to TRBJ2-2, with TRBD1 identical over 8 bases. Trimming removed 3 bases from V and 8 bases from J; junction bases left unmatched: 5. The germline V gene has CDR1 SNHLY and CDR2 FYNNEI. This CDR3 contains 14 residues. CDR3 amino acids: CASSEMTGVGELFF. The CDR3, as DNA: TGTGCCAGCAGTGAGATGACAGGGGTTGGGGAGCTGTTTTTT. Supplemented by reference TRBV2 and TRBJ2-2, the full variable domain reads EPEVTQTPSHQVTQMGQEVILRCVPISNHLYFYWYRQILGQKVEFLVSFYNNEISEKSEIFDDQFSVERPDGSNFTLKIRSTKLEDSAMYFCASSEMTGVGELFFGEGSRLTVL.

The rearrangement joins TRBV12-3 or TRBV12-4 to TRBJ1-5; 8 nucleotides match TRBD1. Trimming removed 7 bases from V and 5 bases from J; junction bases left unmatched: 4. This CDR3 comprises 13 residues. The CDR3 spells CASTADRDQPQHF. CDR3 bases: TGTGCCAGCACCGCGGACAGGGATCAGCCCCAGCATTTT.

This chain links TRBV7-2 with TRBJ2-7; 8 bases agree with TRBD2. Unmatched junction bases numbered 9, after V lost 5 bases and J lost 6 bases. The CDR3 spans 14 residues. Germline assignment: CDR1 SGHTA and CDR2 FQGNSA. This CDR3 is CASSLTAGAGEQYF. CDR3 nucleotides: TGTGCCAGCAGCCTCACAGCGGGAGCCGGCGAGCAGTACTTC.

The chain links TRBV5-1 to TRBJ2-3; possibly TRBD2 for D (5 bases). V was cut by 0 bases and J by 0 bases, with 17 bases left in between. The CDR3 covers 18 residues. Germline CDR1 reads SGHRS; CDR2 reads YFSETQ. CDR3 coding DNA: TGCGCCAGCAGCTTGGGATACTGGAGGACCATTAGCACAGATACGCAGTATTTT. Protein product: CASSLGYWRTISTDTQYF.

This clone was observed many times. V gene TRBV11-3 combines with J gene TRBJ2-1; tentative D call: TRBD2 (6 bases). The CDR3 is made up of 16 amino acids. Trimming removed 7 bases from V and 2 bases from J, with 18 bases in between. Germline CDR1 is SGHNT and CDR2 is YENEEA. The CDR3 nucleotides are TGTGCCAGCACCACCTCGGGACTTCGCCCCTACAATGAGCAGTTCTTC. Protein product: CASTTSGLRPYNEQFF.

The rearrangement links TRBV4-1 to TRBJ2-7; 9 nucleotides agree with TRBD1. There are 14 residues in the CDR3. Per germline, CDR1 MGHRA and CDR2 YSYEKL. V was clipped by 4 bases and J by 7 bases; unmatched bases: 8. CDR3 DNA sequence: TGCGCCAGCAGCCGGGACAGGGCCTCAAGGGAGCAGTACTTC. Its protein is CASSRDRASREQYF.